The 32 T cell receptor beta chains below all came from one sample that was sequenced in a study of T-cell memory formation after mild COVID-19. One entry per CDR3 protein, called by TCRdb with MiXCR from the 5' RACE reads. The profile shows around 340,000 distinct CDR3 sequences, 10% to 15% of them singletons. Sequenced input: PBMCs or a T cell subset sorted from them (not recorded which). These receptors all stem from a man aged 18 to 29 who had mild COVID-19 (a few samples of this study predate the infection). Cell type and time point are not known.

This clonotype was seen more than once but under ten times. The J gene is TRBJ2-7, the V gene TRBV4-3, with 10 nucleotides matching TRBD2. With 0 bases clipped from V and 4 bases from J, the junction kept 6 bases outside the gene matches. Germline V gene lookup returns CDR1 LGHNA and CDR2 YSLEER. The CDR3 is made up of 16 amino acids. In nucleotides, the CDR3 is TGCGCCAGCAGCCAAGATCAGGGTAGCGGGGGGTACGAGCAGTACTTC. Protein product: CASSQDQGSGGYEQYF.

There are a few counts of this clonotype. V is TRBV12-3 or TRBV12-4 and J is TRBJ1-1; D remains ambiguous. This CDR3 is 14 amino acids long. The ends were cut back, 4 bases at V and 2 bases at J, with 11 bases in the middle. The CDR3 loop is CASSSGSPNTEAFF. The CDR3 DNA reads TGTGCCAGCAGTTCTGGCAGCCCAAACACTGAAGCTTTCTTT.

The rearrangement links TRBV6-2 or TRBV6-3 to TRBJ1-2; 9 bases line up with TRBD1. Germline-derived CDR1 and CDR2 are MNHEY and SVGEGT. V shed 1 base and J 6 bases; nucleotides not matched to a gene: 9. This CDR3 is 16 amino acids long. This CDR3 reads CASSYFRDRDKDGYTF. CDR3 nucleotide sequence: TGTGCCAGCAGTTACTTCCGGGACAGGGATAAAGATGGCTACACCTTC.

J is TRBJ2-7 and V is TRBV7-9; D remains unclear. Trimming pared 0 bases from V and 3 bases from J, leaving 6 bases between. Germline V gene data show CDR1 as SEHNR and CDR2 as FQNEAQ (reference sequence). The CDR3 extends over 13 amino acids. CDR3 protein: CASSLAHNYEQYV. The CDR3 DNA reads as TGTGCCAGCAGCTTAGCCCATAACTACGAGCAGTACGTC.

In this sample, this clonotype turned up a few times. The CDR3 loop reads CASRGGYEQYV. As DNA, the CDR3 is TGTGCCAGCAGGGGCGGCTACGAGCAGTACGTC. V gene TRBV9 combines with J gene TRBJ2-7; D remains ambiguous. The V end lost 5 bases, the J end lost 3 bases, and 6 bases lay between the germline ends. The CDR3 spans 11 residues. The germline CDR1 and CDR2 sequences are SGDLS and YYNGEE.

This clonotype turned up a few times. This chain links TRBV11-2 with TRBJ2-7; 8 nucleotides align to TRBD1. The length of the CDR3 is 15 residues. Germline-derived CDR1 and CDR2 are SGHAT and FQNNGV. With V trimmed by 0 bases and J by 4 bases, 5 bases remained unmatched. The CDR3 nucleotides are TGTGCCAGCAGCTTAGATCTGGGACAGGTGTACGAGCAGTACTTC. It yields the protein CASSLDLGQVYEQYF.

The chain has TRBV3-1 and TRBJ2-6, with no clear D. With 11 bases removed from V and 0 bases from J, the gap between germline ends came to 8 bases. Germline V gene data show CDR1 as LGHDT and CDR2 as YNNKEL (reference sequence). The CDR3 is 13 residues long. The CDR3 nucleotides read TGTGCCTCCCTAATCTCTGGGGCCAACGTCCTGACTTTC. This translates into CASLISGANVLTF.

CDR3 DNA: TGCAGCGTTGCGGGGCTCCATCCTACGCAGTATTTT. It yields the protein CSVAGLHPTQYF. The genes are TRBV29-1 and TRBJ2-3, with D perhaps given as TRBD1 or TRBD2 (5 bases each). The CDR3 is 12 amino acids. V was clipped by 4 bases and J by 8 bases, with 13 bases between them. Germline CDR1 SQVTM, CDR2 ANQGSEA.

This clonotype came up a few times. This chain uses TRBV5-6 with TRBJ1-5; perhaps TRBD1 as D (5 bases). This CDR3 contains 15 residues. Germline CDR1 is SGHDT and CDR2 is YYEEEE. The germline V and J ends were trimmed by 3 bases and 4 bases, with 14 bases remaining between them. The CDR3 protein is CASSWMREGNQPQHF. The CDR3 DNA sequence: TGTGCCAGCAGCTGGATGCGGGAGGGGAATCAGCCCCAGCATTTT.

This rearrangement joins TRBV7-8 to TRBJ2-7; D ambiguous. Germline V gives CDR1 SGHVS, CDR2 FQNEAQ. V shed 4 bases and J shed 0 bases, with 10 bases lying between them. There are 14 residues in the CDR3. CDR3 loop: CASSSLTGSYEQYF. The CDR3 nucleotides are TGTGCCAGCAGCTCCTTGACTGGCTCCTACGAGCAGTACTTC.

The chain employs TRBV6-2 or TRBV6-3 and TRBJ2-7; D not certain. Germline V CDR1 and CDR2: MNHEY, SVGEGT. The V end lost 1 base, the J end lost 4 bases, and 5 bases lay between the germline ends. The CDR3 is made up of 12 amino acids. The CDR3 region is CASSYLLYEQYF. CDR3 coding DNA: TGTGCCAGCAGTTACTTGCTATACGAGCAGTACTTC.

The chain carries TRBV3-1 and TRBJ2-7; D may be TRBD1 (5 bases). The germline V gene encodes CDR1 LGHDT and CDR2 YNNKEL (reference sequence). This CDR3 comprises 15 residues. Trimming stripped 4 bases from V and 6 bases from J, with 19 bases between. CDR3 amino acids: CASSPLGGAISEQYV. Written as DNA, the CDR3 is TGTGCCAGCAGCCCCCTCGGTGGGGCAATTTCCGAGCAGTACGTC.

This rearrangement joins TRBV4-2 to TRBJ2-6; the D is unclear. This CDR3 is 16 amino acids long. V lost 1 base, J lost 1 base, and 8 bases lay in between. Germline V gene sequence: CDR1 LGHNA, CDR2 YNFKEQ. The CDR3 protein is CASSQASDSGANVLTF. In DNA, the CDR3 is TGTGCCAGCAGCCAAGCATCTGATTCTGGGGCCAACGTCCTGACTTTC.

The rearrangement links TRBV7-2 to TRBJ2-3; D ambiguous. The V gene's germline CDR1 is SGHTA and CDR2 FQGNSA. The CDR3 is 17 residues long. Deletions cut 5 bases from V and 7 bases from J, with 25 bases between. CDR3 sequence (DNA): TGTGCCAGCAGCCCAAGGTTTTCCAACCGTCGGCTTAATACGCAGTATTTT. Amino acid sequence: CASSPRFSNRRLNTQYF.

The chain employs TRBV19 and TRBJ1-5; TRBD1 agrees at 8 bases. The CDR3 runs to 15 residues. Germline CDR1 and CDR2: LNHDA and SQIVND (reference sequence). The ends lost 7 bases at V and 3 bases at J; junction bases unmatched: 8. The CDR3 loop is CASTSGTGPNQPQHF. The CDR3 DNA follows: TGTGCCAGTACCTCCGGGACAGGACCCAATCAGCCCCAGCATTTT.

This clonotype has a count of ten or more. The chain combines TRBV9 with TRBJ2-4; the D gene is possibly TRBD2 (6 bases). The CDR3 has 17 residues. Germline V lookup: CDR1 SGDLS, CDR2 YYNGEE. The V end lost 4 bases, the J end lost 0 bases, and 17 bases lay between the germline ends. This CDR3 reads CASSPRGRSLAKNIQYF. CDR3 coding DNA: TGTGCCAGCAGCCCCCGTGGGAGGAGTTTAGCCAAAAACATTCAGTACTTC.

V and J are TRBV25-1 and TRBJ2-1; TRBD1 matches at 12 bases. V shed 6 bases, J shed 10 bases, and the junction held 4 bases outside the gene matches. The CDR3 has 13 residues. CDR1 is MGHDK, CDR2 SYGVNS, per germline. CDR3 in amino acids: CASRGQGAREQFF. CDR3 DNA sequence: TGTGCCAGCAGGGGACAGGGGGCAAGGGAGCAGTTCTTC.

The chain recombines TRBV6-5 with TRBJ2-7, with 8 positions matching TRBD1. This CDR3 is built from 13 residues. J gave up 6 bases and V 5 bases, and 6 bases lay outside the gene matches. Looked up from germline, CDR1 is MNHEY and CDR2 is SVGAGI. The DNA for the CDR3 is TGTGCCAGCAGTAGGCAGGGGGCGCGCGAGCAGTACTTC. Its translation is CASSRQGAREQYF.

This clonotype was counted at least ten times. The chain joins TRBV7-8 to TRBJ1-1; 10 bases align to TRBD1. The CDR3 extends over 13 amino acids. The V gene end was trimmed by 7 bases and the J gene end by 10 bases; junction bases not matched to a gene: 9. Germline CDR1 SGHVS, CDR2 FQNEAQ. The CDR3 here is CASTPGQGMRAFF. CDR3 bases: TGTGCCAGCACGCCGGGACAGGGGATGCGAGCTTTCTTT.

A few counts support this clonotype. The chain joins TRBV18 to TRBJ1-6; D remains ambiguous. The germline CDR1 and CDR2 sequences are KGHSH and LQKENI. The CDR3 runs 16 residues. V shed 3 bases and J shed 5 bases, with 14 bases lying between them. In DNA form, the CDR3 reads TGTGCCAGCTCACCTACAAGTAGGGCAGATAATTCACCCCTCCACTTT. Protein: CASSPTSRADNSPLHF.

This clonotype was observed a handful of times. The chain combines TRBV21-1 with TRBJ1-2. TRBV21-1 is a listed pseudogene. CDR3 length: 12 residues. CDR3 bases: TGTGCCAGCAGCAACAAGCAGAATGGCTACACCTTC. Translation: CASSNKQNGYTF.

The J gene is TRBJ1-1, the V gene TRBV5-1, with D possibly being TRBD1 (6 bases). Germline values: CDR1 SGHRS, CDR2 YFSETQ. This CDR3 region has 16 residues. Trimming removed 4 bases from V and 0 bases from J, with 16 bases in between. This CDR3 is CASSPRDGGLNTEAFF. Written as DNA, the CDR3 is TGCGCCAGCAGCCCCCGTGATGGGGGGCTGAACACTGAAGCTTTCTTT.

This clonotype has a count of ten or more. The chain couples TRBV7-2 to TRBJ2-3, with 9 bases lining up with TRBD2. From germline, CDR1 is SGHTA and CDR2 FQGNSA. V lost 6 bases, J lost 5 bases, and 9 bases stayed unmatched. The CDR3 is made up of 15 amino acids. CDR3 sequence (DNA): TGTGCCAGCAGTTCCCTAGCGGGGTGGGAAGATACGCAGTATTTT. This codes for CASSSLAGWEDTQYF.

This clonotype was detected many times. As DNA, the CDR3 is TGTGCCAGCTCAGATCGTTGGGCGAACTCTGGGGCCAACGTCCTGACTTTC. Amino acid sequence: CASSDRWANSGANVLTF. The gene calls are TRBV7-9 and TRBJ2-6; no clear D. The V and J ends lost 8 bases and 0 bases respectively, with 17 bases between them. CDR1 SEHNR and CDR2 FQNEAQ come from the germline V gene (reference sequence). The CDR3 totals 17 residues.

The rearrangement joins TRBV15 to TRBJ2-7; possible D gene TRBD1, 5 bases. Germline CDR1 and CDR2: LNHNV and YYDKDF (reference sequence). The CDR3 is 14 amino acids. With 3 bases removed from V and 1 base from J, the gap between germline ends came to 10 bases. CDR3 amino acids: CATSSLAGSYEQYV. In DNA form, the CDR3 reads TGTGCCACCAGCAGCCTGGCAGGGTCCTACGAGCAGTACGTC.

This chain connects TRBV2 to TRBJ2-1; 10 nucleotides line up with TRBD2. The CDR3 consists of 14 residues. V dropped 9 bases and J dropped 2; count of bases not matched to a gene: 4. Per germline, CDR1 SNHLY and CDR2 FYNNEI. The CDR3 DNA is TGTGCCAGGGGGACTAGCGTGACCTACAATGAGCAGTTCTTC. It is translated as CARGTSVTYNEQFF.

This clonotype was detected many times. V usage is TRBV10-3 and J usage is TRBJ2-3; weak D call: TRBD1 (6 bases). The germline CDR1 and CDR2 sequences are ENHRY and SYGVKD. V gave up 6 bases and J gave up 2 bases, with 12 bases separating them. This CDR3 has 14 residues. CDR3 coding DNA: TGTGCCATCAGGGACAGTATCAACACAGATACGCAGTATTTT. Protein sequence: CAIRDSINTDTQYF.

This clonotype was counted between two and nine times. V usage is TRBV20-1 and J usage is TRBJ2-7; weak D call: TRBD2 (5 bases). There are 13 residues in the CDR3. The V end was cut by 3 bases, the J end by 2 bases, with 11 bases between. In germline, CDR1 is DFQATT, CDR2 SNEGSKA (reference sequence). The CDR3 loop reads CSARPSGPYEQYF. The CDR3 region has the DNA TGCAGTGCTAGGCCGAGCGGACCCTACGAGCAGTACTTC.

This chain joins TRBV15 and TRBJ1-6, with D possibly being TRBD1 (5 bases). Trimming removed 6 bases from V and 11 bases from J, with 23 bases in between. Germline V gene lookup returns CDR1 LNHNV and CDR2 YYDKDF (reference sequence). The CDR3 contains 16 residues. The CDR3 DNA reads TGTGCCACCAGAATAACGCACGGGGACTCATCCGCACCCCTCCACTTT. Translated: CATRITHGDSSAPLHF.

This clonotype occurred a few times. The V and J genes are TRBV9 and TRBJ2-5; tentatively, D is TRBD2 (5 bases). Germline V gives CDR1 SGDLS, CDR2 YYNGEE. The germline V and J ends were trimmed by 7 bases and 9 bases, with 16 bases remaining between them. The CDR3 length is 12 residues. The chain's CDR3 is CASGRTEIPQYF. DNA for the CDR3: TGTGCCAGCGGCCGGACTGAGATTCCCCAGTACTTC. Supplemented by reference TRBV9 and TRBJ2-5, the full variable domain reads DSGVTQTPKHLITATGQRVTLRCSPRSGDLSVYWYQQSLDQGLQFLIQYYNGEERAKGNILERFSAQQFPDLHSELNLSSLELGDSALYFCASGRTEIPQYFGPGTRLLVL.

The chain combines TRBV27 with TRBJ2-6; 7 bases match TRBD1. V shed 8 bases, J shed 0 bases, and the junction held 10 bases outside the gene matches. CDR1 is MNHEY, CDR2 SMNVEV, per germline (reference sequence). The CDR3 runs to 17 residues. The CDR3 DNA sequence: TGTGCCAGCGGGGGACAGCTATTGAGCTCTGGGGCCAACGTCCTGACTTTC. As protein: CASGGQLLSSGANVLTF.

This clonotype was seen repeatedly, ten times or more. This chain connects TRBV12-3 or TRBV12-4 to TRBJ2-5; the match to TRBD2 covers 10 bases. CDR3 size: 15 residues. The V segment lost 4 bases and the J segment 5 bases; nucleotides outside the gene matches: 7. CDR3 loop: CASSSQRGGVETQYF. The DNA of the CDR3 is TGTGCCAGCAGTTCTCAGCGGGGGGGCGTTGAGACCCAGTACTTC.